This is a list of T cell receptor beta chains from one sample in a study of shared clonotypes between healthy human individuals. The repertoire was sequenced with immunoSEQ multiplex PCR; TCRdb's copy has only in-frame clones and lacks some. The table has 800,000 to 950,000 clones, around 96% seen once; the top ten hold under 0.3%. Sequenced input: naive CD8+ T cells sorted from blood. These receptors were collected from a man aged 25-45 years in good health. Both conserved end residues are part of each CDR3. The D gene is left open where the match is weak. Expanded clones are given a class, and other clones once, few, many or no size at all.

V gene,J gene,clone size,D gene,CDR3 length,CDR3 protein,CDR3 DNA
TRBV29-1,TRBJ2-5,-,-,13,CSVDLGGGETQYF,TGCAGCGTTGATTTGGGGGGCGGGGAGACCCAGTACTTC
TRBV9,TRBJ2-3,-,TRBD2,14,CASSLAGTSDTQYF,TGTGCCAGCAGCCTAGCGGGGACTAGCGATACGCAGTATTTT
TRBV29-1,TRBJ2-1,once,-,12,CSVVWDYNEQFF,TGCAGCGTTGTGTGGGACTACAATGAGCAGTTCTTC
TRBV4-3,TRBJ2-1,-,-,12,CASSQTYNEQFF,TGCGCCAGCAGCCAAACATACAATGAGCAGTTCTTC
TRBV9,TRBJ2-7,-,-,14,CASSVGGYSYEQYF,TGTGCCAGCAGCGTTGGCGGGTACTCCTACGAGCAGTACTTC
TRBV4-1,TRBJ1-5,-,-,15,CASSQDLEGRQPQHF,TGCGCCAGCAGCCAAGATCTGGAGGGCAGGCAGCCCCAGCATTTT
TRBV27,TRBJ2-3,-,-,16,CASSLLSPSGTDTQYF,TGTGCCAGCAGTTTATTATCCCCTAGCGGCACAGATACGCAGTATTTT
TRBV4-3,TRBJ2-7,-,TRBD2,14,CASSQGLAGREQYF,TGCGCCAGCAGCCAAGGACTAGCGGGACGGGAGCAGTACTTC
TRBV7-9,TRBJ2-7,-,TRBD1,15,CASSSIGTGYHEQYF,TGTGCCAGCAGCTCCATTGGGACAGGGTACCACGAGCAGTACTTC
TRBV4-3,TRBJ2-7,-,-,14,CASSQEITGYEQYF,TGCGCCAGCAGCCAAGAGATAACGGGCTACGAGCAGTACTTC